These 30 T cell receptor beta chains were all obtained from the same sample, sequenced in a study of response to subunit inactivated influenza vaccine. TCRdb reanalysed the RT-PCR reads using MiXCR and keeps one entry per CDR3 protein. This table holds fewer than 600,000 distinct CDR3 sequences, less than 7.5% found once. Material: PBMCs from blood, obtained 23 to 25 months after vaccination. The receptors come from a man between 50 and 75 years old who received an inactivated influenza vaccine.

This clonotype was detected a few times. J is TRBJ2-3 and V is TRBV7-9; D not resolved. The CDR3 extends over 11 amino acids. Trimming took off 5 bases at V and 8 bases at J, with 8 bases between the two ends. Germline V gene data show CDR1 as SEHNR and CDR2 as FQNEAQ (reference sequence). The CDR3 DNA sequence: TGTGCCAGCAGCGTAGAGCTTACGCAGTATTTT. It encodes CASSVELTQYF.

This clonotype came up many times. This chain connects TRBV2 to TRBJ2-1; D gene ambiguous. The length of the CDR3 is 13 residues. V lost 4 bases to trimming and J lost 7 bases, with 11 bases between them. Germline assignment: CDR1 SNHLY and CDR2 FYNNEI. The CDR3 coding sequence is TGTGCCAGCAGTGTAGGAGCGTGGAATGAGCAGTTCTTC. Translation: CASSVGAWNEQFF.

This clonotype was detected ten times or more. The V call is TRBV5-1, the J call TRBJ2-5; tentatively, D is TRBD2 (6 bases). The CDR3 is made up of 15 amino acids. Deletions cut 5 bases from V and 2 bases from J, with 16 bases between. The germline CDR1 and CDR2 sequences are SGHRS and YFSETQ. The CDR3 is CASSRTGGVQETQYF. CDR3 coding DNA: TGCGCCAGCAGTAGAACAGGCGGGGTTCAAGAGACCCAGTACTTC.

This chain links TRBV25-1 with TRBJ1-5; a weak D match, TRBD1 (6 bases). With 3 bases removed from V and 6 bases from J, the gap between germline ends came to 12 bases. Germline V lookup: CDR1 MGHDK, CDR2 SYGVNS. The CDR3 is made up of 14 amino acids. The CDR3 protein is CASSDRGGGQPQHF. Written as DNA, the CDR3 is TGTGCCAGCAGTGATCGGGGGGGCGGTCAGCCCCAGCATTTT.

The sample holds many counts of this clonotype. The chain carries TRBV9 and TRBJ2-3; D remains ambiguous. The CDR3 has 13 residues. The V end was cut by 0 bases, the J end by 4 bases, with 6 bases between. The germline V gene encodes CDR1 SGDLS and CDR2 YYNGEE. The CDR3 reads CASSVAPADTQYF. Written as DNA, the CDR3 is TGTGCCAGCAGCGTAGCCCCAGCAGATACGCAGTATTTT.

The chain employs TRBV5-1 and TRBJ2-5, with 8 bases matching TRBD2. Germline CDR1 reads SGHRS; CDR2 reads YFSETQ. This CDR3 is 16 amino acids long. Losses at the gene ends were 0 bases for V and 1 base for J; bases not matched to a gene: 5. CDR3 residues: CASSLAPGGGQETQYF. The CDR3 DNA is TGCGCCAGCAGCTTGGCCCCCGGGGGGGGCCAAGAGACCCAGTACTTC.

In this sample, this clonotype turned up many times. V is TRBV4-1 and J is TRBJ1-2; maybe TRBD1 (5 bases). This CDR3 has 18 amino acids. Between the trimmed V and J ends, which lost 1 base and 6 bases, there was a span of 24 bases. Germline CDR1 is MGHRA and CDR2 is YSYEKL. CDR3 region: CASSQVLSGIGGRDGYTF. CDR3 DNA: TGCGCCAGCAGCCAAGTCCTTTCAGGGATAGGAGGGAGGGATGGCTACACCTTC.

This clonotype was counted between two and nine times. This chain connects TRBV6-5 to TRBJ2-1; TRBD1 matches 7 bases. Germline V CDR1 and CDR2: MNHEY, SVGAGI. The CDR3 loop spans 16 amino acids. V shed 0 bases and J 3 bases; nucleotides not matched to a gene: 5. The CDR3 loop is CASSYSRQGIYNEQFF. CDR3 DNA sequence: TGTGCCAGCAGTTACTCTCGACAGGGTATCTACAATGAGCAGTTCTTC.

This chain joins TRBV7-8 and TRBJ2-7; TRBD2 agrees at 11 bases. Losses at the gene ends were 5 bases for V and 3 bases for J; bases not matched to a gene: 9. This CDR3 region has 16 residues. From germline, CDR1 is SGHVS and CDR2 FQNEAQ. CDR3 sequence reads: CASSPLTSGSFYEQYF. The CDR3, as DNA: TGTGCCAGCAGCCCTCTAACTAGCGGGAGCTTCTACGAGCAGTACTTC.

The chain links TRBV3-1 to TRBJ1-1; D gene uncertain. Trimming stripped 5 bases from V and 7 bases from J, with 14 bases between. The CDR3 extends over 13 amino acids. Germline V lookup: CDR1 LGHDT, CDR2 YNNKEL (reference sequence). DNA of the CDR3: TGTGCCAGCAGCTTCAGCACGGAGGATGAAGCTTTCTTT. Translation gives CASSFSTEDEAFF. Full variable domain (outside the CDR3, taken from reference TRBV3-1 and TRBJ1-1): DTAVSQTPKYLVTQMGNDKSIKCEQNLGHDTMYWYKQDSKKFLKIMFSYNNKELIINETVPNRFSPKSPDKAHLNLHINSLELGDSAVYFCASSFSTEDEAFFGQGTRLTVV.

The table lists this clonotype with many counts. The chain joins TRBV7-9 to TRBJ2-7; TRBD1 might be the D (5 bases). V shed 5 bases and J shed 5 bases, with 13 bases lying between them. The germline V gene encodes CDR1 SEHNR and CDR2 FQNEAQ (reference sequence). The CDR3 runs 13 residues. This CDR3 reads CASSGQRGHEQYF. Written as DNA, the CDR3 is TGTGCCAGCAGCGGACAACGCGGCCACGAGCAGTACTTC.

This clonotype came up a few times. V is TRBV6-1 and J is TRBJ1-2, with TRBD1 as a possible D gene (6 bases). V dropped 2 bases and J dropped 8 bases, with 12 bases sitting between them. The germline gives CDR1 MNHNS, CDR2 SASEGT. The CDR3 extends over 13 amino acids. The CDR3 DNA reads TGTGCCAGCAGTGAAAACAGGGCCACGGGCTACACCTTC. The encoded protein is CASSENRATGYTF.

This clonotype was seen only a few times. J is TRBJ2-7 and V is TRBV29-1; tentatively, D is TRBD1 (5 bases). Trimming shortened V by 4 bases and J by 0 bases, and 7 bases separated the two germline ends. Germline CDR1 reads SQVTM; CDR2 reads ANQGSEA. This CDR3 region has 12 residues. CDR3 region: CSVVTVSYEQYF. The CDR3 DNA reads as TGCAGCGTTGTGACAGTCTCCTACGAGCAGTACTTC.

The table lists this clonotype with a few counts. The chain recombines TRBV14 with TRBJ2-7; D unresolved. Germline CDR1 is SGHDN and CDR2 is FVKESK. V dropped 2 bases and J dropped 2 bases, with 13 bases sitting between them. CDR3 length equals 15 residues. Here the CDR3 DNA reads TGTGCCAGCAGCCAAAACCGAGGCAGAACCTACGAGCAGTACTTC. Its protein is CASSQNRGRTYEQYF.

The gene calls are TRBV20-1 and TRBJ1-5; maybe TRBD1 (5 bases). Deletions cut 6 bases from V and 0 bases from J, with 15 bases between. CDR1 is DFQATT, CDR2 SNEGSKA, per germline (reference sequence). The CDR3 totals 15 residues. The CDR3 reads CSALPLGDSNQPQHF. The CDR3 region has the DNA TGCAGTGCCCTCCCCTTGGGGGATAGCAATCAGCCCCAGCATTTT.

This clonotype was detected only a few times. The genes are TRBV11-2 and TRBJ1-4; TRBD1 agrees at 9 bases. This CDR3 is built from 15 residues. Germline values: CDR1 SGHAT, CDR2 FQNNGV. V trimming: 6 bases; J trimming: 7 bases; junction bases outside the gene matches: 9. The CDR3 spells CASSPSGTGSEKLFF. The DNA of the CDR3 is TGTGCCAGCAGTCCCTCCGGGACAGGGTCTGAAAAACTGTTTTTT.

The chain carries TRBV3-1 and TRBJ1-1, with a tentative D call TRBD1 (5 bases). V was shortened by 0 bases and J by 4 bases, with 12 bases between the two germline ends. CDR3 size: 15 residues. The germline V gene has CDR1 LGHDT and CDR2 YNNKEL (reference sequence). The DNA of the CDR3 is TGTGCCAGCAGCCAAGACGCGGGGGTGGGCACTGAAGCTTTCTTT. Protein: CASSQDAGVGTEAFF.

The V gene is TRBV6-6, the J gene TRBJ2-5; unclear D gene. Germline CDR1 is MNHNY and CDR2 is SVGAGI (reference sequence). The CDR3 extends over 13 amino acids. V was trimmed by 7 bases and J by 3 bases, leaving 12 bases between them. The CDR3 bases are TGTGCCAGCACCAACTGGCAGAAAGAGACCCAGTACTTC. This translates into CASTNWQKETQYF.

The chain combines TRBV7-8 with TRBJ2-7; no definite D call. The V end lost 5 bases, the J end lost 6 bases, and 11 bases lay between the germline ends. Germline V gene sequence: CDR1 SGHVS, CDR2 FQNEAQ. CDR3 size: 12 residues. The CDR3 is CASSQRSTEQYF. The CDR3 DNA is TGTGCCAGCAGCCAGAGATCAACCGAGCAGTACTTC.

The V and J genes are TRBV5-1 and TRBJ2-1; 9 bases fit TRBD1. The V and J ends lost 5 bases and 4 bases, in that order; junction bases with no gene match: 7. The CDR3 consists of 15 residues. CDR1 is SGHRS and CDR2 is YFSETQ in the germline V gene. The CDR3 here is CASRPMTGGYNEQFF. The CDR3 nucleotides read TGCGCCAGCAGACCTATGACAGGGGGTTACAATGAGCAGTTCTTC.

The rearrangement uses TRBV6-1 and TRBJ2-2; D is undetermined. The V end lost 5 bases, the J end lost 3 bases, and 10 bases lay between the germline ends. The CDR3 is 14 amino acids. Germline CDR1 is MNHNS and CDR2 is SASEGT. The CDR3 DNA sequence: TGTGCCAGCAGTAGTGGATTCGACACCGGGGAGCTGTTTTTT. This encodes CASSSGFDTGELFF.

This clonotype came up a few times. The V call is TRBV15, the J call TRBJ1-5; D may be TRBD1 (6 bases). The CDR3 covers 15 residues. Per germline, CDR1 LNHNV and CDR2 YYDKDF (reference sequence). V was cut by 4 bases and J by 1 base, with 11 bases left in between. As DNA, the CDR3 is TGTGCCACCAGCAAAACCCAGGGGAGCAATCAGCCCCAGCATTTT. It encodes CATSKTQGSNQPQHF.

This clonotype was counted a few times. The chain combines TRBV6-2 or TRBV6-3 with TRBJ1-5, with D unclear. CDR1 is MNHEY and CDR2 is SVGEGT in the germline V gene. This CDR3 spans 13 amino acids. V lost 10 bases and J lost 0, with 10 bases in between. The CDR3 nucleotides are TGTGCCACCGGAGATTATAGCAATCAGCCCCAGCATTTT. Protein product: CATGDYSNQPQHF.

This clonotype was recorded a few times. The chain joins TRBV6-1 to TRBJ1-5; perhaps TRBD1 as D (6 bases). Trimming stripped 6 bases from V and 3 bases from J, with 15 bases between. Looked up from germline, CDR1 is MNHNS and CDR2 is SASEGT. This CDR3 is 15 amino acids long. The CDR3 loop reads CASSPSTGHNQPQHF. CDR3 coding DNA: TGTGCCAGCAGCCCCAGTACGGGACACAATCAGCCCCAGCATTTT.

The V call is TRBV20-1, the J call TRBJ2-7; no firm D call. The CDR3 runs to 12 residues. Per the germline V gene, CDR1 is DFQATT and CDR2 is SNEGSKA (reference sequence). The V and J ends lost 6 bases and 2 bases respectively, with 11 bases between them. The DNA of the CDR3 is TGCAGTGCCCCCCGGACCGCCTACGAGCAGTACTTC. Protein: CSAPRTAYEQYF.

This chain links TRBV3-1 with TRBJ2-5; 9 nucleotides line up with TRBD1. This CDR3 contains 15 residues. Germline CDR1 reads LGHDT; CDR2 reads YNNKEL (reference sequence). V shed 3 bases, J shed 4 bases, and the junction held 6 bases outside the gene matches. The CDR3 sequence: CASSQGTGITETQYF. As DNA, the CDR3 is TGTGCCAGCAGCCAGGGGACAGGGATAACAGAGACCCAGTACTTC.

This chain connects TRBV5-6 to TRBJ2-2; 14 bases are shared with TRBD2. Per germline, CDR1 SGHDT and CDR2 YYEEEE. The CDR3 extends over 20 amino acids. Germline trimming cut 4 bases from V and 6 bases from J; bases unmatched to any gene: 17. DNA for the CDR3: TGTGCCAGCAGCACCGCCGGGACTAGCGGGAGAGGTGACTACGCCGGGGAGCTGTTTTTT. Its translation is CASSTAGTSGRGDYAGELFF.

This clonotype was seen a handful of times. The J gene is TRBJ2-5, the V gene TRBV7-2, with 10 nucleotides matching TRBD2. CDR3 length equals 17 residues. In germline, CDR1 is SGHTA, CDR2 FQGNSA. The trim removed 0 bases at V and 5 bases at J, leaving 9 bases unmatched. The CDR3 DNA is TGTGCCAGCAGCTTAGCGACGACTAGCGGGTGGGCGGAGACCCAGTACTTC. Its translation: CASSLATTSGWAETQYF.

This rearrangement joins TRBV29-1 to TRBJ1-2; no firm D call. The germline V and J ends were trimmed by 0 bases and 5 bases, with 13 bases remaining between them. From germline, CDR1 is SQVTM and CDR2 ANQGSEA. This CDR3 is 14 amino acids long. The CDR3 loop reads CSVEDLGERYGYTF. The CDR3 nucleotides read TGCAGCGTTGAAGATCTGGGAGAGAGGTATGGCTACACCTTC.

The V and J genes are TRBV19 and TRBJ1-2; the D is unclear. CDR1 and CDR2 (germline): LNHDA, SQIVND (reference sequence). The CDR3 is made up of 15 amino acids. Trimming cost V 5 bases and J 8 bases, with 21 bases left between them. Written as DNA, the CDR3 is TGTGCCAGTAGTGACCACCGGGCTTCCCCGCGGGGCTACACCTTC. Translating gives CASSDHRASPRGYTF.